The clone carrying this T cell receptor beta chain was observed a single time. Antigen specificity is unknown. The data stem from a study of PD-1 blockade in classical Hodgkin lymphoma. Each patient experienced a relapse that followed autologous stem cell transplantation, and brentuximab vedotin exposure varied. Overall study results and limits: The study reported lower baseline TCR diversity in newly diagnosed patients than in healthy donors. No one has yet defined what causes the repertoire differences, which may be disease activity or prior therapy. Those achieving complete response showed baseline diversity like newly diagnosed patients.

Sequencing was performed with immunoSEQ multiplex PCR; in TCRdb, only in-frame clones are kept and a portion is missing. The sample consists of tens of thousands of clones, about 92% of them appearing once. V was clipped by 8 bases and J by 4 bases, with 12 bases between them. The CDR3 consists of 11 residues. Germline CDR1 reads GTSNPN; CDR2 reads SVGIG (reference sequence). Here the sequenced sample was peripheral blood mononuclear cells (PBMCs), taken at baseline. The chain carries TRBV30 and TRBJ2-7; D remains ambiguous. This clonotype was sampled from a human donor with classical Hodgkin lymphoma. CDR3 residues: CAGLVGYEQYF. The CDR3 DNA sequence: TGTGCCGGCCTAGTGGGTTACGAGCAGTACTTC.